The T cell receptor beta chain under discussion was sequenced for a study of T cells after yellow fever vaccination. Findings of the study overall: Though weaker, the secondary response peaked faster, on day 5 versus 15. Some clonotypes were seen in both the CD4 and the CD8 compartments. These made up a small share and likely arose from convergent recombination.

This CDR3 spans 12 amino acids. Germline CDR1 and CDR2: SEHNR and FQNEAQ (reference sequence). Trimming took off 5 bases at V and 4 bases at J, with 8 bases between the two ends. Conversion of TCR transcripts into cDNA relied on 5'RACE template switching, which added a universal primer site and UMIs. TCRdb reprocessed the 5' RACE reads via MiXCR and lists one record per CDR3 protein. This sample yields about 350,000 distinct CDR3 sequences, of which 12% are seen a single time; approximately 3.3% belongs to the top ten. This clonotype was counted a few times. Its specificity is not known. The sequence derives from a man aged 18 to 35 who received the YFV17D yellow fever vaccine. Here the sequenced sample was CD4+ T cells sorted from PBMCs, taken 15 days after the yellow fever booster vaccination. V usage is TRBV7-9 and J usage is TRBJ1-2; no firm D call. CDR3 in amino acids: CASSAYSYGYTF. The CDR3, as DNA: TGTGCCAGCAGCGCGTACAGCTATGGCTACACCTTC.